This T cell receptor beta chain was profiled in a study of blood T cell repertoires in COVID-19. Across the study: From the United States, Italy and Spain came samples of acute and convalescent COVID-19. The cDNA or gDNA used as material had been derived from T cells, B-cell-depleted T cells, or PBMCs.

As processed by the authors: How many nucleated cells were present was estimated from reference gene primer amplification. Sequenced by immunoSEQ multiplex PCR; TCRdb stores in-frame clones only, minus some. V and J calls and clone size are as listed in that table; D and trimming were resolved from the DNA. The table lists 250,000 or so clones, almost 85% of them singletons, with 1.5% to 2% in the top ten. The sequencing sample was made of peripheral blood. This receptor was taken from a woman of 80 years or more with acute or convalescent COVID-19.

The CDR3 spells CASSHYAVTSGTDTQYF. As DNA, the CDR3 is TGTGCCAGCAGCCACTACGCCGTGACTAGTGGCACAGATACGCAGTATTTT. The rearrangement uses TRBV5-6 and TRBJ2-3, with D possibly TRBD2 on 6 matching bases. Germline V CDR1 and CDR2: SGHDT, YYEEEE. Trimming removed 4 bases at V and 1 base at J, with 19 bases between. This CDR3 spans 17 amino acids.